This T cell receptor (beta chain) was found in a study of blood T cell repertoires in COVID-19 (dated by TCRdb to the early 2020s). For the wider study: The collaborator samples originated in the United States, Italy and Spain and spanned the acute and convalescent phases of COVID-19. The prospective study material was composed of cDNA or gDNA derived from T cells, B-cell-depleted T cells, or PBMCs. Subjects who had been exposed to COVID-19, were actively infected with it, or had recovered from it provided the deeply sampled blood TCRbeta repertoires that made up the dataset. A freely available public database, intended as a resource for researchers studying the immune response to SARS-CoV-2, is where the repertoires were released. The samples were drawn from the first 160 participants of the ongoing ImmuneRACE study and from 1,254 subjects provided by 6 global collaborators. Nearly every sample came with metadata listing a de-identified subject ID, COVID-19 status, age in years and sex. Where HLA class I and class II types were available, the types were taken from metadata supplied by the sample provider, not from assay-based typing. The paper's findings and limits, for the study overall: The amount of clinical and demographic metadata varied by source and participant and was provided uncurated.

Turning to this clone: Its antigen is unknown. The sample holds no much larger clone one base away, and base qualities are not on file.

TCRbeta CDR3 regions were amplified from genomic DNA using the immunoSEQ Assay, a bias-controlled multiplex PCR. Per the source publication's procedure: Nucleated cell counts per sample were estimated from amplification of reference gene primers within the assay. To quantify the absolute abundance of each unique TCRbeta CDR3 rearrangement, sequence reads were collapsed and filtered. Productive Simpson clonality was computed per sample as the square root of Simpson's diversity index over productive rearrangements. TCRdb stores this immuneACCESS table with in-frame sequences only. Part of the clones is absent; in the studies checked, under half of the shortfall reflects unresolved V genes, and no reason is known for the rest. That table furnishes V, J and clone size, whereas the DNA furnished D and trimming. Across this sample there are almost 45,000 clones, with roughly 74% seen only once. 61% of the sample goes to the ten largest clones.

V loses 8 bases, J loses 0 bases, and the germline ends lie 13 bases apart. The CDR3 numbers 14 residues from cysteine through phenylalanine. Here the CDR3 DNA is all that survives: 42 bases in frame from base 1. Reading the germline V gene gives CDR1 MNHEY and CDR2 SVGEGT. Collaborating institutions collected whole blood in K2EDTA tubes following their own protocols. For TCRbeta analysis, collaborators shipped samples as frozen whole blood, isolated PBMCs, or DNA extracted from either of those sample types. This receptor was obtained from an elderly man with acute or convalescent COVID-19. The sequence joins TRBV6-2 or TRBV6-3 to TRBJ1-1, with no D gene named confidently. Sequencing was performed on peripheral blood. The DNA reads as follows: TGTGCCAGCGGCCGGCCGGGGATGAACACTGAAGCTTTCTTT. Its protein product is CASGRPGMNTEAFF.